Shown below are 15 T cell receptor beta chains from a single sample sequenced in a study of cytomegalovirus exposure and HLA in healthy donors. Primers: 60 Vbeta forward and 13 Jbeta reverse. Repertoires were generated with immunoSEQ multiplex PCR, while TCRdb's copy carries only in-frame clones and drops some. Of a few hundred thousand clones listed, approximately 90% are singletons. Sequencing was done on a sample of PBMCs. The receptors originated from a woman aged 18-29 years in good health and CMV-seronegative.

V is TRBV7-9 and J is TRBJ1-2; TRBD1 aligns across 9 bases. The CDR3 loop spans 13 amino acids. The germline V gene encodes CDR1 SEHNR and CDR2 FQNEAQ (reference sequence). V lost 5 bases to trimming and J lost 8 bases; unmatched junction nucleotides: 6. The CDR3 reads CASSKQGAGGYTF. In DNA form, the CDR3 reads TGTGCCAGCAGCAAACAGGGGGCGGGGGGCTACACCTTC.

The chain uses TRBV5-4 and TRBJ2-7; 11 bases are shared with TRBD2. Germline V gives CDR1 SGHNT, CDR2 YYREEE (reference sequence). CDR3 length: 14 amino acids. Trimming cost V 6 bases and J 5 bases; bases outside gene matches: 7. The CDR3 is CASKTSGISNEQYF. The CDR3 coding sequence is TGTGCCAGCAAGACTAGCGGGATATCGAACGAGCAGTACTTC.

The rearrangement joins TRBV6-5 to TRBJ2-7, with 11 bases identical to TRBD2. This CDR3 contains 14 residues. Germline V gene data show CDR1 as MNHEY and CDR2 as SVGAGI. With 4 bases clipped from V and 3 bases from J, the junction kept 2 bases outside the gene matches. The CDR3, as DNA: TGTGCCAGCAGTTTCCTAGCGGGAGGCTACGAGCAGTACTTC. It is translated as CASSFLAGGYEQYF.

This clone was observed a few times. V gene TRBV27 combines with J gene TRBJ1-2, with D maybe TRBD1 (5 bases). Germline CDR1 reads MNHEY; CDR2 reads SMNVEV (reference sequence). V was cut by 9 bases and J by 7 bases, with 12 bases left in between. The CDR3 covers 11 residues. The CDR3 nucleotides are TGTGCCAGTAGAAAGGGGATTGGCTACACCTTC. Translation gives CASRKGIGYTF.

The rearrangement uses TRBV6-1 and TRBJ1-5; TRBD1 might be the D (6 bases). Trimming stripped 4 bases from V and 6 bases from J, with 16 bases between. This CDR3 has 15 residues. The germline CDR1 and CDR2 sequences are MNHNS and SASEGT. DNA of the CDR3: TGTGCCAGCAGTGGTGTGACAGGAGAAAGTCAGCCCCAGCATTTT. Translating gives CASSGVTGESQPQHF.

The chain links TRBV5-1 to TRBJ2-3, with a weak D call TRBD1 (6 bases). The CDR3 contains 16 residues. CDR1 is SGHRS and CDR2 is YFSETQ in the germline V gene. Trimming pared 3 bases from V and 5 bases from J, leaving 19 bases between. The CDR3 region is CASSSLGWGRQDTQYF. CDR3 DNA sequence: TGCGCCAGCAGCTCCTTGGGGTGGGGGCGTCAAGATACGCAGTATTTT.

Here the CDR3 reads CASSFTGFILGAFF. In DNA form, the CDR3 reads TGTGCCAGCAGTTTTACAGGATTTATTTTGGGGGCTTTCTTT. The chain is built from TRBV27 and TRBJ1-1, with D maybe TRBD1 (5 bases). This CDR3 is 14 amino acids long. Germline lookup yields CDR1 MNHEY and CDR2 SMNVEV (reference sequence). V lost 3 bases, J lost 11 bases, and 19 bases lay in between.

The chain employs TRBV19 and TRBJ1-3; 7 bases line up with TRBD1. With V trimmed by 4 bases and J by 2 bases, 5 bases remained unmatched. Looked up from germline, CDR1 is LNHDA and CDR2 is SQIVND (reference sequence). CDR3 length: 15 residues. The CDR3 here is CASSSTGTAGNTIYF. For the CDR3, the DNA is TGTGCCAGTAGTAGCACGGGGACAGCTGGAAACACCATATATTTT.

Here the CDR3 DNA reads TGTGCCACCAGCAGTACCATGACAGGATATGGCTACACCTTC. This translates into CATSSTMTGYGYTF. The chain links TRBV15 to TRBJ1-2, with TRBD1 as a possible D gene (6 bases). Trimming pared 3 bases from V and 5 bases from J, leaving 13 bases between. The CDR3 consists of 14 residues. Germline V gene lookup returns CDR1 LNHNV and CDR2 YYDKDF (reference sequence).

The V and J genes are TRBV19 and TRBJ1-5; D gene unclear. V lost 4 bases, J lost 6 bases, and 7 bases lay in between. The germline CDR1 and CDR2 sequences are LNHDA and SQIVND (reference sequence). The CDR3 runs to 12 residues. The CDR3 DNA follows: TGTGCCAGTAGTAGATCAGGTCAGCCCCAGCATTTT. Its protein is CASSRSGQPQHF.

The chain carries TRBV11-1 and TRBJ2-5, with a tentative D call TRBD1 (5 bases). Trimming took off 5 bases at V and 5 bases at J, with 12 bases between the two ends. Germline lookup yields CDR1 SGHAT and CDR2 FQDESV (reference sequence). This CDR3 region has 13 residues. Written as DNA, the CDR3 is TGTGCCAGCAGCCCGGGCCAGGGTGAGACCCAGTACTTC. Translating it yields CASSPGQGETQYF.

This clone showed up just a few times. The chain combines TRBV5-1 with TRBJ2-1, with 9 bases that match TRBD2. The germline CDR1 and CDR2 sequences are SGHRS and YFSETQ. V lost 0 bases and J lost 3; bases outside the gene matches: 16. The CDR3 consists of 20 residues. Written as DNA, the CDR3 is TGCGCCAGCAGCTTGGTTCCGGACAGGTCTTTAGCGGGGGACTACAATGAGCAGTTCTTC. Its protein is CASSLVPDRSLAGDYNEQFF.

The rearrangement links TRBV11-3 to TRBJ1-1, with D unresolved. V lost 1 base and J lost 6, with 9 bases in between. The germline gives CDR1 SGHNT, CDR2 YENEEA. This CDR3 contains 13 residues. The CDR3 sequence: CASSLGGVPEAFF. Written as DNA, the CDR3 is TGTGCCAGCAGCTTAGGCGGGGTCCCTGAAGCTTTCTTT.

The chain has TRBV2 and TRBJ2-5, with a possible D match to TRBD2 (6 bases). TRBJ2-7 matches the DNA end more closely, so the J call is doubtful. The length of the CDR3 is 13 residues. Germline CDR1 SNHLY, CDR2 FYNNEI. The CDR3 sequence is CASRAGPSYEQYF. The DNA of the CDR3 is TGTGCCAGCCGGGCGGGGCCGTCCTACGAGCAGTACTTC.

This chain joins TRBV4-2 and TRBJ2-7; D is ambiguous. The V gene lost 3 bases and the J gene lost 3 bases, with 12 bases spanning the gap. The CDR3 is 14 amino acids. The germline V gene encodes CDR1 LGHNA and CDR2 YNFKEQ. The CDR3 DNA sequence: TGTGCCAGCAGCCATTCCGACCCAGGCTACGAGCAGTACTTC. Its translation: CASSHSDPGYEQYF.